This T cell receptor (beta chain) was identified during a study of response to subunit inactivated influenza vaccine. Study-wide findings and caveats: After each seasonal influenza vaccination, few new T cells are recruited, the authors suggested.

A note on this clonotype: Its cognate antigen is unknown.

TCRdb analysed the RT-PCR reads with MiXCR anew, one entry per CDR3 protein. The sample has hundreds of thousands of distinct CDR3 sequences; 15% to 20% are singletons. V was clipped by 4 bases and J by 4 bases, with 11 bases between them. From germline, CDR1 is SGHTA and CDR2 FQGNSA. This CDR3 is built from 14 residues. The material sequenced was PBMCs from blood, taken around 5 days after vaccination. The chain recombines TRBV7-2 with TRBJ1-5, with D tentatively TRBD1 (5 bases). The sequence was collected from a man over 45 who received an inactivated influenza vaccine. CDR3 loop: CASSWDVGNQPQHF. The CDR3 coding sequence is TGTGCCAGCAGCTGGGACGTGGGGAATCAGCCCCAGCATTTT.